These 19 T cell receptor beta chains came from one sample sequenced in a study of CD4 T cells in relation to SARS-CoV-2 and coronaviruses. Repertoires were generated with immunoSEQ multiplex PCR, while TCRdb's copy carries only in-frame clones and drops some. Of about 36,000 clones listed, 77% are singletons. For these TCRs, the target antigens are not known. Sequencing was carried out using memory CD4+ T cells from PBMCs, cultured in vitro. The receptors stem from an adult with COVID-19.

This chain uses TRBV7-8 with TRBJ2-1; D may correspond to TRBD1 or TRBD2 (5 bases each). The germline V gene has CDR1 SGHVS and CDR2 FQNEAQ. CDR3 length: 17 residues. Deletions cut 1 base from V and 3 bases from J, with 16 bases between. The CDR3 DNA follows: TGTGCCAGCAGCTTAGGACGACTGACGAGGGGCTACAATGAGCAGTTCTTC. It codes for CASSLGRLTRGYNEQFF.

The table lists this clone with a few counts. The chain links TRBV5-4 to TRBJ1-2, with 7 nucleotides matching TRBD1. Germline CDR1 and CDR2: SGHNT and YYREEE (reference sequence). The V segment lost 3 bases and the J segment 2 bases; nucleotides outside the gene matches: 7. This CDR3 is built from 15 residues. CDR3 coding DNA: TGTGCCAGCAGCTCGCACGGACAGGCCAACTATGGCTACACCTTC. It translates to CASSSHGQANYGYTF.

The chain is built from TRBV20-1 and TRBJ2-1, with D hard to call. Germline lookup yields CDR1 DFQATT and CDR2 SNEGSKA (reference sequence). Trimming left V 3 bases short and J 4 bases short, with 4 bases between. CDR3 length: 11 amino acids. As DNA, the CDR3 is TGCAGTGCTAGGACGTACAATGAGCAGTTCTTC. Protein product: CSARTYNEQFF.

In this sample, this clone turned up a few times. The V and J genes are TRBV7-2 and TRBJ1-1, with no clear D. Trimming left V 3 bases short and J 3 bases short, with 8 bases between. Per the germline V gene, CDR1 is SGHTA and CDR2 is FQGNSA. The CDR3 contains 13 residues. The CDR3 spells CASSLEPDTEAFF. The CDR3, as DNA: TGTGCCAGCAGCTTGGAGCCCGACACTGAAGCTTTCTTT.

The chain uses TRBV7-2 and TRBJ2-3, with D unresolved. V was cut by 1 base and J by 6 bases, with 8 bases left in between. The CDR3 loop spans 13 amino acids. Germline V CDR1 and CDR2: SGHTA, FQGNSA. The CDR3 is CASSLGTRDTQYF. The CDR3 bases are TGTGCCAGCAGCTTAGGGACGAGGGATACGCAGTATTTT. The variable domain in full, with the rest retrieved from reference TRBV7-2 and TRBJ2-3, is GAGVSQSPSNKVTEKGKDVELRCDPISGHTALYWYRQSLGQGLEFLIYFQGNSAPDKSGLPSDRFSAERTGGSVSTLTIQRTQQEDSAVYLCASSLGTRDTQYFGPGTRLTVL.

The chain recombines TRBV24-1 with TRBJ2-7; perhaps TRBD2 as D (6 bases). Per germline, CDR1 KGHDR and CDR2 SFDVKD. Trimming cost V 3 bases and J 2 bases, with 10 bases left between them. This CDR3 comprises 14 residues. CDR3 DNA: TGTGCCACCAGTGATGCGGGGCCCCCCTACGAGCAGTACTTC. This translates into CATSDAGPPYEQYF.

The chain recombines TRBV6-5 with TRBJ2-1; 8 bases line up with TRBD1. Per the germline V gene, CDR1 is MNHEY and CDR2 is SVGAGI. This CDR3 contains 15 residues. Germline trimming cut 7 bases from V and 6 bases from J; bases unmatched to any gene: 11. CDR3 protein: CASITRQGAGNEQFF. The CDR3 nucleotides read TGTGCCAGCATAACGCGCCAGGGGGCAGGCAATGAGCAGTTCTTC.

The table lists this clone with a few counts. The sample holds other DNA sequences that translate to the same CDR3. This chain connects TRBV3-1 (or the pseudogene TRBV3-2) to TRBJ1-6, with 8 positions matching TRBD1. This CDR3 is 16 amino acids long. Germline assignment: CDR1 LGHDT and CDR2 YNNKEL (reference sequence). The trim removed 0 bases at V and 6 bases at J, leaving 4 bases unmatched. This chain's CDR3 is CASSQDPGQVNSPLHF. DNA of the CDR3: TGTGCCAGCAGCCAAGATCCGGGACAGGTTAATTCACCCCTCCACTTT.

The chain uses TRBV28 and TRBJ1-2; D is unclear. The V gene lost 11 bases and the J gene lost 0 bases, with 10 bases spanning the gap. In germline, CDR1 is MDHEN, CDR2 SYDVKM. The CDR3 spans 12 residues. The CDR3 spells CAVTGPNYGYTF. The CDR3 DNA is TGTGCCGTAACCGGGCCTAACTATGGCTACACCTTC.

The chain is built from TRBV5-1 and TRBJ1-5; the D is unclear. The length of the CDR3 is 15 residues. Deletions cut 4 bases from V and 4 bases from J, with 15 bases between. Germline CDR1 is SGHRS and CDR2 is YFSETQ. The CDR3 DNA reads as TGCGCCAGCAGCCCCCCCGTGGGTAGGAATCAGCCCCAGCATTTT. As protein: CASSPPVGRNQPQHF.

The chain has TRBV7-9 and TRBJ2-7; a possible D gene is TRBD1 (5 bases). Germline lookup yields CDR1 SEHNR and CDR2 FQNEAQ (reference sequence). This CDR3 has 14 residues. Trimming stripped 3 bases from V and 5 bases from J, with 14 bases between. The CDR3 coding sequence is TGTGCCAGCAGCTTTCAGGGTATTCTTAACGAGCAGTACTTC. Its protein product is CASSFQGILNEQYF.

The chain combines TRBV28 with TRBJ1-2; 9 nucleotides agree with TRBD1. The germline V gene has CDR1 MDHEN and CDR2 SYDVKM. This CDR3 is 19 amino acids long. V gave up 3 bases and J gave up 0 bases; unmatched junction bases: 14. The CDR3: CASSLSVGTGNLANYGYTF. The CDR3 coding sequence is TGTGCCAGCAGTTTGTCCGTCGGGACAGGGAACCTAGCTAACTATGGCTACACCTTC.

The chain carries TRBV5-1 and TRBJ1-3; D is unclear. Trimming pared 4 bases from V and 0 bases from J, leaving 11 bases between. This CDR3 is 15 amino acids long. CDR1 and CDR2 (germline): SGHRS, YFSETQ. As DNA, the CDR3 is TGCGCCAGCAGCGCAGGACTTAGCTCTGGAAACACCATATATTTT. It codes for CASSAGLSSGNTIYF.

The CDR3 spells CASSLERPGIGNTEAFF. The CDR3 nucleotides are TGCGCCAGCAGCTTGGAGAGGCCAGGGATCGGTAACACTGAAGCTTTCTTT. The chain recombines TRBV5-1 with TRBJ1-1; D perhaps matches TRBD1 (5 bases). Germline CDR1 is SGHRS and CDR2 is YFSETQ. The CDR3 length is 17 residues. The V end lost 0 bases, the J end lost 2 bases, and 17 bases lay between the germline ends. The full variable domain, rest sourced from reference TRBV5-1 and TRBJ1-1, is KAGVTQTPRYLIKTRGQQVTLSCSPISGHRSVSWYQQTPGQGLQFLFEYFSETQRNKGNFPGRFSGRQFSNSRSEMNVSTLELGDSALYLCASSLERPGIGNTEAFFGQGTRLTVV.

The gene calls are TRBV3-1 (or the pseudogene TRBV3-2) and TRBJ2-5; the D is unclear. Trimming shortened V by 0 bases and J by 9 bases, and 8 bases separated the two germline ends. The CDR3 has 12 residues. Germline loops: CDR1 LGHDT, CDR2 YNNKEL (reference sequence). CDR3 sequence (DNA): TGTGCCAGCAGCCAAGATTACTCCCCCCAGTACTTC. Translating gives CASSQDYSPQYF.

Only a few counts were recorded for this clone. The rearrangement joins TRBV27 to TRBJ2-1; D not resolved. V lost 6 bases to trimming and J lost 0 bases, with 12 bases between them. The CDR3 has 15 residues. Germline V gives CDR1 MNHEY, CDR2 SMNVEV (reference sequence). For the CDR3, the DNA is TGTGCCAGCAGGAACTTTTACAACTCCTACAATGAGCAGTTCTTC. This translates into CASRNFYNSYNEQFF.

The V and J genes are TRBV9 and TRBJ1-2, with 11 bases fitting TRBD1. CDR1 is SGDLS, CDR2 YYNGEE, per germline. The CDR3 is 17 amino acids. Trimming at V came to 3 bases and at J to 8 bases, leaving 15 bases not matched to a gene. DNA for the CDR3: TGTGCCAGCAGCGGCGGACAGGGGGCATACCTCAGCCTGGGCTACACCTTC. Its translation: CASSGGQGAYLSLGYTF.

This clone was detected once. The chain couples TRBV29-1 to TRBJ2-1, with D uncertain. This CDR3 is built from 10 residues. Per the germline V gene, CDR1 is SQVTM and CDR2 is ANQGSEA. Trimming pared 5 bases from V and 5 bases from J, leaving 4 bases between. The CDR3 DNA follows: TGCAGCGTTTATCACAATGAGCAGTTCTTC. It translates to CSVYHNEQFF.

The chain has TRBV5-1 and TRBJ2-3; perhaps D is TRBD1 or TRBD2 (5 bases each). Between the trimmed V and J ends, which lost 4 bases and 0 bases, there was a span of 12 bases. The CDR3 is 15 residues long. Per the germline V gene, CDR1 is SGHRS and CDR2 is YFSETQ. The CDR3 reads CASSRDAQSTDTQYF. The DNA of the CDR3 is TGCGCCAGCAGCCGGGACGCGCAGAGCACAGATACGCAGTATTTT.